This TCR beta chain was found in a study of blood T cell repertoires in COVID-19. As for the study in general: PBMCs, B-cell-depleted T cells, or T cells were the source of the cDNA or gDNA that made up the material.

Clones were read by immunoSEQ multiplex PCR, and TCRdb kept only the in-frame ones, dropping some. Of fewer than 300,000 clones listed, approximately 89% were seen once; the top ten hold around 2%. Per germline, CDR1 WSHSY and CDR2 SAAADI. V dropped 7 bases and J dropped 3 bases, with 13 bases sitting between them. The length of the CDR3 is 13 residues. The specimen sequenced was peripheral blood. This chain links TRBV10-2 with TRBJ2-7, with D possibly matching TRBD2 (6 bases). The source of this sequence is a woman younger than 45 with COVID-19, enrolled during active disease. The CDR3 region is CASMEGTLYEQYF. The CDR3 region has the DNA TGCGCCAGCATGGAGGGGACCCTCTACGAGCAGTACTTC.